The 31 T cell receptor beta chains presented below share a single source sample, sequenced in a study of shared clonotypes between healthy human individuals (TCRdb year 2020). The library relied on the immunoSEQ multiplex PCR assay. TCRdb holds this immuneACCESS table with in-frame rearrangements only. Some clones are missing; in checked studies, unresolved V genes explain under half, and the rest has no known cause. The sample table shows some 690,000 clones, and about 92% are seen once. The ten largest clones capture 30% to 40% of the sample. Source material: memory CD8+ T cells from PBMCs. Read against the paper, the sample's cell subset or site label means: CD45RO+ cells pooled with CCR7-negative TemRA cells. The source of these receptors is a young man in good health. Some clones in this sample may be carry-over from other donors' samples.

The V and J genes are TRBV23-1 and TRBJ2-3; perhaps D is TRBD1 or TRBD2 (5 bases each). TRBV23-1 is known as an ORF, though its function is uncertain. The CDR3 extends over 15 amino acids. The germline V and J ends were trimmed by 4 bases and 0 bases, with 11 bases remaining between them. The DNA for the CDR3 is TGCGCCAGCAGTCGGGGGACGGGTAGCACAGATACGCAGTATTTT. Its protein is CASSRGTGSTDTQYF.

CDR3 sequence: CASSVDPTTNEKLFF. The CDR3 nucleotides read TGTGCCAGCAGCGTAGATCCGACAACTAATGAAAAACTGTTTTTT. The genes are TRBV9 and TRBJ1-4; D remains unclear. The CDR3 has 15 amino acids. Germline lookup yields CDR1 SGDLS and CDR2 YYNGEE. Trimming removed 0 bases at V and 0 bases at J, with 6 bases between.

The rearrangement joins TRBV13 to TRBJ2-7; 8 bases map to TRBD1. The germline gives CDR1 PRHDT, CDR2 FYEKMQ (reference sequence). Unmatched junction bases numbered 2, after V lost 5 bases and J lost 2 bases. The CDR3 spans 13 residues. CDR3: CASSGGQAYEQYF. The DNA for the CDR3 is TGTGCCAGCAGCGGGGGACAGGCCTACGAGCAGTACTTC.

The CDR3 loop reads CASSLDRDRTSYEQYF. CDR3 DNA sequence: TGCGCCAGCAGCTTGGACCGGGACAGGACCTCCTACGAGCAGTACTTC. The genes are TRBV5-1 and TRBJ2-7; TRBD1 agrees at 8 bases. CDR1 is SGHRS, CDR2 YFSETQ, per germline. CDR3 length: 16 amino acids. The J segment lost 0 bases and the V segment lost 0 bases, leaving 5 bases of the junction unmatched. The full variable domain, completed using reference TRBV5-1 and TRBJ2-7, is KAGVTQTPRYLIKTRGQQVTLSCSPISGHRSVSWYQQTPGQGLQFLFEYFSETQRNKGNFPGRFSGRQFSNSRSEMNVSTLELGDSALYLCASSLDRDRTSYEQYFGPGTRLTVT.

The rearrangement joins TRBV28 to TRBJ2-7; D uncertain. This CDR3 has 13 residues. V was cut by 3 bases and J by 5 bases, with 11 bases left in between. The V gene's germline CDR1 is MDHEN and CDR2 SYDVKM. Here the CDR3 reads CASSLVDLHEQYF. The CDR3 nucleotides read TGTGCCAGCAGTTTGGTAGATCTCCACGAGCAGTACTTC.

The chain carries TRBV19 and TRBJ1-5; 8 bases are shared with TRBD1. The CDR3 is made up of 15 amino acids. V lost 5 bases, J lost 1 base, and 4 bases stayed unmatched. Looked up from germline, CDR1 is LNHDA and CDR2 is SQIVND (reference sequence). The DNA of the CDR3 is TGTGCCAGTAGTGCGGACAGGGCGAGCAATCAGCCCCAGCATTTT. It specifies CASSADRASNQPQHF.

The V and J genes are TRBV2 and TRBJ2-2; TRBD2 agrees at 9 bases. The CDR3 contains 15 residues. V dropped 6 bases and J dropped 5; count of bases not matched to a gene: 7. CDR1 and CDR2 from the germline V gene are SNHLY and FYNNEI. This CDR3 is CASRLAGVGTGELFF. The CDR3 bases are TGTGCCAGCAGATTAGCGGGAGTAGGAACCGGGGAGCTGTTTTTT.

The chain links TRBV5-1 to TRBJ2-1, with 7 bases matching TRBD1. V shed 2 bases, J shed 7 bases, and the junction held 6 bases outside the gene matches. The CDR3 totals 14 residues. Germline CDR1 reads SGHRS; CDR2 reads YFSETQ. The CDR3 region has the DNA TGCGCCAGCAGCTTAACAGGGGTCGGGAATGAGCAGTTCTTC. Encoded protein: CASSLTGVGNEQFF.

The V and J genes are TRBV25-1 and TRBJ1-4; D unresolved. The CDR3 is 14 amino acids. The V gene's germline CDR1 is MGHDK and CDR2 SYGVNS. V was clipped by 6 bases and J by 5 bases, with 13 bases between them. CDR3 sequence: CASSLSAGNEKLFF. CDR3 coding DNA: TGTGCCAGCAGCTTGTCAGCTGGGAATGAAAAACTGTTTTTT. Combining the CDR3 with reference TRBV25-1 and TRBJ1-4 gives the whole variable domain EADIYQTPRYLVIGTGKKITLECSQTMGHDKMYWYQQDPGMELHLIHYSYGVNSTEKGDLSSESTVSRIRTEHFPLTLESARPSHTSQYLCASSLSAGNEKLFFGSGTQLSVL.

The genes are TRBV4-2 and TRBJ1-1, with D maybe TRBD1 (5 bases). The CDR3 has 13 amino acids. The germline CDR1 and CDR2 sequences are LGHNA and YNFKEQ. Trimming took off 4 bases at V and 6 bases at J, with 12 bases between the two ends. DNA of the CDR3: TGTGCCAGCAGCCGACTCGGGACCCCTGAAGCTTTCTTT. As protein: CASSRLGTPEAFF.

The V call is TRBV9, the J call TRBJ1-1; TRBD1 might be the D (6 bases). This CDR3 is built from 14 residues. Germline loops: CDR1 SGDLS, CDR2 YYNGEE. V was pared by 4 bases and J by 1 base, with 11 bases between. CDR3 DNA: TGTGCCAGCAGCCTTCAGGGGCGGAACACTGAAGCTTTCTTT. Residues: CASSLQGRNTEAFF.

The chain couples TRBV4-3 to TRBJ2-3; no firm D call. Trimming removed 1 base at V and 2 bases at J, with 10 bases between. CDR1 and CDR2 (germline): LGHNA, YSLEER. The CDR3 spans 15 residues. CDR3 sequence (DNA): TGCGCCAGCAGCCAAGTTGAACAGCCCACAGATACGCAGTATTTT. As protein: CASSQVEQPTDTQYF.

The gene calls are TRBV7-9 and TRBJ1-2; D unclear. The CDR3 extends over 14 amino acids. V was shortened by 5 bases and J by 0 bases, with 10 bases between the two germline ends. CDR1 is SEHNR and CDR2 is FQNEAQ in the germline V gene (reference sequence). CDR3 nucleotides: TGTGCCAGCAGCGACGCCTTAGCTAACTATGGCTACACCTTC. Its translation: CASSDALANYGYTF.

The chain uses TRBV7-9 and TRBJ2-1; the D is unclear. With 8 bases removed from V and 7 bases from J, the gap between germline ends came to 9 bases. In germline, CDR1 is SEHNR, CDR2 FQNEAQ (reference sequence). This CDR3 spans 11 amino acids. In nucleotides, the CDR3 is TGTGCCAGCCGGATTTTGAATGAGCAGTTCTTC. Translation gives CASRILNEQFF.

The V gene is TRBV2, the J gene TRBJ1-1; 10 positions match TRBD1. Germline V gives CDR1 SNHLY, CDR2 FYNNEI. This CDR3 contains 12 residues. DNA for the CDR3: TGTCAATCCAGACAGGGGGCAACTGAAGCTTTCTTT. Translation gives CQSRQGATEAFF.

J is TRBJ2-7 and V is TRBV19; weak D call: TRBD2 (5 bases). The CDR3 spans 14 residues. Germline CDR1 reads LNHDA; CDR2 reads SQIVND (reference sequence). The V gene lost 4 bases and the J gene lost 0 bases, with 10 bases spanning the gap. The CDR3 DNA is TGTGCCAGTAGTACCCGAGACTACTCCTACGAGCAGTACTTC. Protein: CASSTRDYSYEQYF. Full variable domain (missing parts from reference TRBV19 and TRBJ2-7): DGGITQSPKYLFRKEGQNVTLSCEQNLNHDAMYWYRQDPGQGLRLIYYSQIVNDFQKGDIAEGYSVSREKKESFPLTVTSAQKNPTAFYLCASSTRDYSYEQYFGPGTRLTVT.

Here the CDR3 DNA reads TGTGCCAGCAGCTTACAGATTAGCCTGGGTTGGGAGACCCAGTACTTC. Translation gives CASSLQISLGWETQYF. This sequence joins TRBV13 and TRBJ2-5; no definite D call. CDR3 length: 16 amino acids. V was pared by 2 bases and J by 5 bases, with 18 bases between. Per germline, CDR1 PRHDT and CDR2 FYEKMQ (reference sequence). Full variable domain (outside the CDR3, taken from reference TRBV13 and TRBJ2-5): AAGVIQSPRHLIKEKRETATLKCYPIPRHDTVYWYQQGPGQDPQFLISFYEKMQSDKGSIPDRFSAQQFSDYHSELNMSSLELGDSALYFCASSLQISLGWETQYFGPGTRLLVL.

This chain's CDR3 is CASSPWDGNTEAFF. The CDR3 DNA reads TGTGCCAGCAGTCCGTGGGACGGGAACACTGAAGCTTTCTTT. This chain links TRBV7-8 with TRBJ1-1; weak D call: TRBD1 (5 bases). The V end was cut by 6 bases, the J end by 1 base, with 12 bases between. Germline V lookup: CDR1 SGHVS, CDR2 FQNEAQ. CDR3 size: 14 residues.

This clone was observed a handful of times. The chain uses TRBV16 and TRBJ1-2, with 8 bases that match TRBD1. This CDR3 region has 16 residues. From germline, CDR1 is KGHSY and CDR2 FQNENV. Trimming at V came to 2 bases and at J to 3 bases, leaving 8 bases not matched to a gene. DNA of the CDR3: TGTGCCAGCAGCCAAGGAGCGACAGGGGTCCACTATGGCTACACCTTC. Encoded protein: CASSQGATGVHYGYTF.

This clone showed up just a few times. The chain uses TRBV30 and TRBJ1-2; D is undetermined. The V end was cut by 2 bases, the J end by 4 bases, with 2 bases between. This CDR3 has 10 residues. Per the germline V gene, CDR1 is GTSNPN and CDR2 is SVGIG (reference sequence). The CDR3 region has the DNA TGTGCCTGGAGTTCCTATGGCTACACCTTC. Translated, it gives CAWSSYGYTF.

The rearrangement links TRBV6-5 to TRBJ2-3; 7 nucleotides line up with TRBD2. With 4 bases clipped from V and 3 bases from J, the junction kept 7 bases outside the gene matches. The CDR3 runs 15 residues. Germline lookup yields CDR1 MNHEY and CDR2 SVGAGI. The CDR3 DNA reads TGTGCCAGCAGTTCCGGGACTACTGCAACAGATACGCAGTATTTT. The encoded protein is CASSSGTTATDTQYF.

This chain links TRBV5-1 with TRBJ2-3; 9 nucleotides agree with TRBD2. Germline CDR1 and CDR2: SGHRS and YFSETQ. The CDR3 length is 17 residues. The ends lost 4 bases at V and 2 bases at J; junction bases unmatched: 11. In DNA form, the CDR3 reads TGCGCCAGCAGCGCATGGTTGTCTAGCGGGATCACAGATACGCAGTATTTT. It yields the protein CASSAWLSSGITDTQYF.

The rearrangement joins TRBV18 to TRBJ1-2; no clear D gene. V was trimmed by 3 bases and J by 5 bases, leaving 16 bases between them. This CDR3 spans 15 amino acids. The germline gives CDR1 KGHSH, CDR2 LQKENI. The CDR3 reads CASSPRDGEWYGYTF. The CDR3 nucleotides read TGTGCCAGCTCACCTCGCGACGGGGAGTGGTATGGCTACACCTTC.

The CDR3 is CASSLDFKSEAFF. CDR3 coding DNA: TGTGCCAGCAGCTTAGATTTTAAATCTGAAGCTTTCTTT. The chain employs TRBV11-3 and TRBJ1-1; D is unclear. This CDR3 comprises 13 residues. V was shortened by 0 bases and J by 6 bases, with 8 bases between the two germline ends. CDR1 and CDR2 from the germline V gene are SGHNT and YENEEA.

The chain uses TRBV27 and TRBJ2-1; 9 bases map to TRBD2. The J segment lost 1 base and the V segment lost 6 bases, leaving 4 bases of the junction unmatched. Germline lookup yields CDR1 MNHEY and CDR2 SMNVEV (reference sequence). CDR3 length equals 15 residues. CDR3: CASSTLAGSYNEQFF. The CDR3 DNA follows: TGTGCCAGCAGCACCCTAGCGGGGTCCTACAATGAGCAGTTCTTC.

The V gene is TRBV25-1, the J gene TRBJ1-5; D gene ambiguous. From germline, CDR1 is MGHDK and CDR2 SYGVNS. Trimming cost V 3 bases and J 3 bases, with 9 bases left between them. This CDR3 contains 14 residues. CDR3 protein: CASSDLQTNQPQHF. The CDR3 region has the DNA TGTGCCAGCAGTGATCTACAAACCAATCAGCCCCAGCATTTT.

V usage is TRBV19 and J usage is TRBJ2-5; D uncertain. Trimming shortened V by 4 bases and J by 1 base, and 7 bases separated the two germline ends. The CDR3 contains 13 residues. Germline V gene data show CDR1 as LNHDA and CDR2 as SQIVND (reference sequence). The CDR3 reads CASSNRAQETQYF. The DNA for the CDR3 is TGTGCCAGTAGTAACCGGGCCCAAGAGACCCAGTACTTC.

The CDR3 nucleotides read TGTGCCAGCAGTTTATATATGGGGGGGGGCTCCTACGAGCAGTACTTC. Translated, it gives CASSLYMGGGSYEQYF. The chain employs TRBV28 and TRBJ2-7; 7 bases fit TRBD2. This CDR3 is built from 16 residues. V trimming: 1 base; J trimming: 0 bases; junction bases outside the gene matches: 6. Per the germline V gene, CDR1 is MDHEN and CDR2 is SYDVKM.

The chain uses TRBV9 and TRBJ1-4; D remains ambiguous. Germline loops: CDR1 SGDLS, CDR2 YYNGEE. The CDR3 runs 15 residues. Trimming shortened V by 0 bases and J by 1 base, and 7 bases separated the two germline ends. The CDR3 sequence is CASSVEGGTNEKLFF. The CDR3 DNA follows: TGTGCCAGCAGCGTAGAGGGCGGAACTAATGAAAAACTGTTTTTT.

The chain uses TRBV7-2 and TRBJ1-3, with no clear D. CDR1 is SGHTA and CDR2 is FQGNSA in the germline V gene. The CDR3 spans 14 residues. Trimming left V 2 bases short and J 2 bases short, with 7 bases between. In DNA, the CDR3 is TGTGCCAGCAGCTTACGGGGTGCTGGAAACACCATATATTTT. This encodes CASSLRGAGNTIYF.

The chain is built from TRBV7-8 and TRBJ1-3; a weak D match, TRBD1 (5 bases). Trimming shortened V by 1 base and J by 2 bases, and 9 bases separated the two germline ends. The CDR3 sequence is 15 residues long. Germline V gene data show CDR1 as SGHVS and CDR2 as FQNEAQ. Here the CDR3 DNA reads TGTGCCAGCAGCTTAGACAGGTCTGCTGGAAACACCATATATTTT. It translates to CASSLDRSAGNTIYF.